This TCR beta chain emerged from a study of chemoradiotherapy in HPV16-positive cancers. Study-level information: Candidate HPV-specific clones and shared TCR motifs came from a couple of HPV16-positive patients. Study-level findings and limits: Only a couple of HPV16-positive patients supplied the functional HPV-specificity definition.

The CDR3 loop spans 14 amino acids. V was shortened by 2 bases and J by 5 bases, with 13 bases between the two germline ends. The V gene's germline CDR1 is SGHRS and CDR2 YFSETQ. TCRdb keeps only in-frame clones here, not all; method: immunoSEQ multiplex PCR. The sample lists thousands of clones; around 79% were seen once. As regards this clone: Its antigen remains unknown.

The sequenced sample was tumor tissue, obtained from a patient who underwent chemoradiotherapy. The TCR originated in a human donor with HPV-associated anogenital cancer. The V gene is TRBV5-1, the J gene TRBJ2-5, with D tentatively TRBD1 or TRBD2 (5 bases each). Here the CDR3 DNA reads TGCGCCAGCAGCTTAGGTCAGGGACGGGAGACCCAGTACTTC. It is translated as CASSLGQGRETQYF. Full variable domain (rest looked up from reference TRBV5-1 and TRBJ2-5): KAGVTQTPRYLIKTRGQQVTLSCSPISGHRSVSWYQQTPGQGLQFLFEYFSETQRNKGNFPGRFSGRQFSNSRSEMNVSTLELGDSALYLCASSLGQGRETQYFGPGTRLLVL.